The sequence of this T cell receptor beta chain was determined in a study of technical replicates of blood from four donors. The V gene's germline CDR1 is MDHEN and CDR2 SYDVKM. V lost 3 bases to trimming and J lost 1 base, with 10 bases between them. The CDR3 runs to 15 residues. Produced via immunoSEQ multiplex PCR; TCRdb's table is partial and in-frame only. The repertoire holds about 68,000 clones, with around 97% as singletons. This chain connects TRBV28 to TRBJ1-5; D gene uncertain. This TCR was sampled from a human donor in good health. Sequenced input: T cells isolated from PBMCs. CDR3 protein: CASSFTSVSNQPQHF. The CDR3 region has the DNA TGTGCCAGCAGTTTCACGTCGGTGAGCAATCAGCCCCAGCATTTT.